The rows below give T cell receptor beta chains drawn from one sample of a study of shared clonotypes between healthy human individuals. Libraries were prepared by immunoSEQ multiplex PCR; TCRdb keeps only in-frame clonotypes and omits some of them. Seen here are around 180,000 clones, approximately 92% observed once, and the top ten hold 0.067%. Sequencing was carried out using naive CD4+ T cells sorted from blood. These receptor sequences come from a woman younger than 45 in good health. Both conserved end residues are part of each CDR3. A D gene is named only where the DNA matches it firmly. Size is omitted from some rows. Given values are once, few, many or a class for expanded clones.

cdr3_nt: TGTGCCAGCACACAGAAAATGAACACTGAAGCTTTCTTT
cdr3_aa: CASTQKMNTEAFF
j_call: TRBJ1-1
d_call: -
v_call: TRBV19
clone_size: -

cdr3_nt: TGTGCCAGCTCACCACCCAATGCTCCCGGCTATGGCTACACCTTC
cdr3_aa: CASSPPNAPGYGYTF
j_call: TRBJ1-2
d_call: -
v_call: TRBV18
clone_size: -

cdr3_nt: TGCGCCAGCAGCCAAGGCAGGACAGGGGCGCCGCAGGGAGCTTTCTTT
cdr3_aa: CASSQGRTGAPQGAFF
j_call: TRBJ1-1
d_call: TRBD1
v_call: TRBV4-1
clone_size: -

cdr3_nt: TGTGCCAGCAGCTTAGATTCCCTGAGCAATCAGCCCCAGCATTTT
cdr3_aa: CASSLDSLSNQPQHF
j_call: TRBJ1-5
d_call: -
v_call: TRBV11-2
clone_size: -

cdr3_nt: TGTGCCAGCAGATACTCGGGACTGGCCTCAGATACGCAGTATTTT
cdr3_aa: CASRYSGLASDTQYF
j_call: TRBJ2-3
d_call: -
v_call: TRBV28
clone_size: once

cdr3_nt: TGTGCCAGCAGCCGAACTTACACTGAAGCTTTCTTT
cdr3_aa: CASSRTYTEAFF
j_call: TRBJ1-1
d_call: -
v_call: TRBV11-2
clone_size: -

cdr3_nt: TGTGCCAGCAGCCCCCAGGAGGGGGTGGCGAACACTGAAGCTTTCTTT
cdr3_aa: CASSPQEGVANTEAFF
j_call: TRBJ1-1
d_call: -
v_call: TRBV4-2
clone_size: -

cdr3_nt: TGTGCCAGCATCGAACAGGGAAGCTCCTACGAGCAGTACTTC
cdr3_aa: CASIEQGSSYEQYF
j_call: TRBJ2-7
d_call: -
v_call: TRBV6-1
clone_size: -

cdr3_nt: TGTGCCAGCAGTCTGGGAGGGGGCCCAAGCTCCTACGAGCAGTACTTC
cdr3_aa: CASSLGGGPSSYEQYF
j_call: TRBJ2-7
d_call: -
v_call: TRBV27
clone_size: -

cdr3_nt: TGTGCCAGCAGCGTAGGAGCAGCCGCAAACACTGAAGCTTTCTTT
cdr3_aa: CASSVGAAANTEAFF
j_call: TRBJ1-1
d_call: -
v_call: TRBV9
clone_size: -

cdr3_nt: TGCGCCAGCAGCCTGGGGCTAGGGGAAAACATTCAGTACTTC
cdr3_aa: CASSLGLGENIQYF
j_call: TRBJ2-4
d_call: -
v_call: TRBV5-1
clone_size: -

cdr3_nt: TGTGCCAGCTCACAAAATGACATTGGCTCCTACGAGCAGTACTTC
cdr3_aa: CASSQNDIGSYEQYF
j_call: TRBJ2-7
d_call: -
v_call: TRBV18
clone_size: -

cdr3_nt: TGTGCCATCAGTGGACAGGGGAACACTGAAGCTTTCTTT
cdr3_aa: CAISGQGNTEAFF
j_call: TRBJ1-1
d_call: TRBD1
v_call: TRBV10-3
clone_size: -

cdr3_nt: TGTGCCTGTGGGCCCAGGGGGGCCAACGTCCTGACTTTC
cdr3_aa: CACGPRGANVLTF
j_call: TRBJ2-6
d_call: -
v_call: TRBV2
clone_size: -

cdr3_nt: TGTGCCAGCAGCGTACAACAGGGGACCTCTGGAAACACCATATATTTT
cdr3_aa: CASSVQQGTSGNTIYF
j_call: TRBJ1-3
d_call: TRBD1
v_call: TRBV7-2
clone_size: -

cdr3_nt: TGTGCCAGCAGTCCGGTGAGGGGGTACGAAGAGACCCAGTACTTC
cdr3_aa: CASSPVRGYEETQYF
j_call: TRBJ2-5
d_call: -
v_call: TRBV27
clone_size: -

cdr3_nt: TGTGCCAGCAGCCCCATCTCGGGGGTTTCCTACAATGAGCAGTTCTTC
cdr3_aa: CASSPISGVSYNEQFF
j_call: TRBJ2-1
d_call: -
v_call: TRBV11-2
clone_size: -

cdr3_nt: TGTGCCAGCAGCTTAGGGTCCTTCGGGAGCCGCTCCTACGAGCAGTACTTC
cdr3_aa: CASSLGSFGSRSYEQYF
j_call: TRBJ2-7
d_call: -
v_call: TRBV13
clone_size: -

cdr3_nt: TGTGCCAGCAGTCCCGGGACTAGCGGGAGTGGTGAGCAGTTCTTC
cdr3_aa: CASSPGTSGSGEQFF
j_call: TRBJ2-1
d_call: TRBD2
v_call: TRBV28
clone_size: -

cdr3_nt: TGTGCCAGCAGCTTAGGACCAACCTTCGAAGCTTTCTTT
cdr3_aa: CASSLGPTFEAFF
j_call: TRBJ1-1
d_call: -
v_call: TRBV11-3
clone_size: -

cdr3_nt: TGCGCCAGCAGGGCCTCTCGCGGGAGCGGAGGGGAGACCCAGTACTTC
cdr3_aa: CASRASRGSGGETQYF
j_call: TRBJ2-5
d_call: TRBD2
v_call: TRBV5-1
clone_size: -

cdr3_nt: TGTGCCAGCTCACCAGGGGTCGACAATCAGCCCCAGCATTTT
cdr3_aa: CASSPGVDNQPQHF
j_call: TRBJ1-5
d_call: -
v_call: TRBV18
clone_size: -

cdr3_nt: TGTGCCAGCAGCCCCTCCGGGACCCAAGGGGAAGCTTTCTTT
cdr3_aa: CASSPSGTQGEAFF
j_call: TRBJ1-1
d_call: -
v_call: TRBV7-7
clone_size: -

cdr3_nt: TGTGCCAGCAGTGAGGGGTGGAGCTCCTACGAGCAGTACTTC
cdr3_aa: CASSEGWSSYEQYF
j_call: TRBJ2-7
d_call: -
v_call: TRBV28
clone_size: -

cdr3_nt: TGCGCCAGCAGCGCGGGCGGGGAGACCCAGTACTTC
cdr3_aa: CASSAGGETQYF
j_call: TRBJ2-5
d_call: -
v_call: TRBV5-1
clone_size: -

cdr3_nt: TGTGCCAGCAGCTTGCGCGGGGGTTCCTACAATGAGCAGTTCTTC
cdr3_aa: CASSLRGGSYNEQFF
j_call: TRBJ2-1
d_call: TRBD2
v_call: TRBV11-2
clone_size: -

cdr3_nt: TGCGCCAGCAGCCAAGGAGCGGGAGGATGGTACGAGCAGTACTTC
cdr3_aa: CASSQGAGGWYEQYF
j_call: TRBJ2-7
d_call: TRBD2
v_call: TRBV4-1
clone_size: -

cdr3_nt: TGTGCCAGCGCCACAGGTTATAGCAATCAGCCCCAGCATTTT
cdr3_aa: CASATGYSNQPQHF
j_call: TRBJ1-5
d_call: -
v_call: TRBV28
clone_size: -

cdr3_nt: TGTGCCAGTAGTCGACAGGGAGTCTGGTATGGCTACACCTTC
cdr3_aa: CASSRQGVWYGYTF
j_call: TRBJ1-2
d_call: TRBD1
v_call: TRBV19
clone_size: once

cdr3_nt: TGTGCCAGCAGCTTAGCGGCTAATGAAAAACTGTTTTTT
cdr3_aa: CASSLAANEKLFF
j_call: TRBJ1-4
d_call: -
v_call: TRBV7-9
clone_size: -

cdr3_nt: TGTGCCAGCAGCTTGGTCCAGGGGTCGGATGAGCAGTTCTTC
cdr3_aa: CASSLVQGSDEQFF
j_call: TRBJ2-1
d_call: -
v_call: TRBV5-4
clone_size: once

cdr3_nt: TGTGCCAGCAGTTTAAGGTTTTACGAGCAGTACTTC
cdr3_aa: CASSLRFYEQYF
j_call: TRBJ2-7
d_call: -
v_call: TRBV28
clone_size: -